A selection of T cell receptor beta chains follows, all from one sample in a study of blood T cell repertoires in COVID-19. TCRdb's table, derived via immunoSEQ multiplex PCR, lists solely in-frame clones and lacks some. The sample holds under 150,000 clones, 75% to 85% seen once. The sequenced sample consisted of peripheral blood. These receptors all stem from a man aged 55 to 70 with active or convalescent COVID-19. Both conserved end residues are part of each CDR3. D genes are given only for firm matches. Clone size, where shown, is once, few, many, or a class for clones that have expanded.

once TRBJ2-1 TRBV15 TRBD2 TGTGCCACCAGTCGCAGGGAGGGAGGCTACAATGAGCAGTTCTTC CATSRREGGYNEQFF
. TRBJ2-2 TRBV11-3 . TGTGCCAGCAGCGAGGCGGGACTGGGCTCCGGGGAGCTGTTTTTT CASSEAGLGSGELFF
. TRBJ1-1 TRBV28 TRBD1 TGTGCCAGCCCCGGGAGGGGGCGAGTTCCTAACACTGAAGCTTTCTTT CASPGRGRVPNTEAFF
. TRBJ1-1 TRBV6-5 TRBD1 TGTGCCAGCAGTAGGGGACAGGGGGGGACTGAAGCTTTCTTT CASSRGQGGTEAFF
once TRBJ2-7 TRBV10-2 TRBD1 TGCGCCAGCGGACTCACGGGACAGGGAGGCGAGCAGTACTTC CASGLTGQGGEQYF
. TRBJ2-1 TRBV11-2 TRBD2 TGTGCCAGCAGCTTAGTTGCGGGAGCTTCCTACAATGAGCAGTTCTTC CASSLVAGASYNEQFF
few TRBJ2-7 TRBV28 TRBD1 TGTGCCAGCGGACAGGGGGCCTCCTACGAGCAGTACTTC CASGQGASYEQYF
. TRBJ1-1 TRBV27 . TGTGCCAGCAGTTTACAGGGGCATGAAGCTTTCTTT CASSLQGHEAFF
. TRBJ1-6 TRBV27 . TGTGCCAGCAGCCTCCGGGCCGGGGTTGTTTCCTATAATTCACCCCTCCACTTT CASSLRAGVVSYNSPLHF
. TRBJ2-3 TRBV7-9 . TGTGCCAGCAGCTGGCCAGGGGTAGATACGCAGTATTTT CASSWPGVDTQYF
. TRBJ2-7 TRBV30 . TGTGCCTGGAGTGTGCGGAGAACATACGAGCAGTACTTC CAWSVRRTYEQYF
. TRBJ1-3 TRBV7-2 TRBD1 TGTGCCAGCAGGACAGGGGGCTCTGGAAACACCATATATTTT CASRTGGSGNTIYF
. TRBJ2-1 TRBV10-3 TRBD1 TGTGCCATCAGTGAGGGAGAGACAGGGCGCCCTGGAGTAGGGTACAATGAGCAGTTCTTC CAISEGETGRPGVGYNEQFF
. TRBJ2-5 TRBV5-1 . TGCGCCAGCAGCCCAGGGACAACGCACGAGACCCAGTACTTC CASSPGTTHETQYF
. TRBJ1-5 TRBV7-2 TRBD1 TGTGCCAGCAGCTTTTCCGGGACAGGGGATAGCAATCAGCCCCAGCATTTT CASSFSGTGDSNQPQHF
. TRBJ2-7 TRBV6-5 TRBD1 TGTGCCAGCAGCACTGACAGGGGCAACGAGCAGTACTTC CASSTDRGNEQYF
. TRBJ1-1 TRBV7-9 . TGTGCCAGCAGCTTAGAAGAGGAAGCTTTCTTT CASSLEEEAFF
once TRBJ2-3 TRBV7-3 TRBD2 TGTGCCAGCAGCGAAGGGGTTGTGTCTAGCGGGACAGATACGCAGTATTTT CASSEGVVSSGTDTQYF
. TRBJ2-1 TRBV15 TRBD1 TGTGCCACCAGCAAGGGGGACAGGGGATTTAATGAGCAGTTCTTC CATSKGDRGFNEQFF
. TRBJ1-3 TRBV2 TRBD1 TGTGCCAGCAGTGTGGACAGGGCGAAGGGAAACACCATATATTTT CASSVDRAKGNTIYF
. TRBJ1-1 TRBV6-5 . TGTGCCAGCATCCAGACCGACATTCTCGGCACTGAAGCTTTCTTT CASIQTDILGTEAFF
. TRBJ1-6 TRBV4-3 . TGCGCCAGCAGCCTAGCACCCGGGAGCTCCTATAATTCACCCCTCCACTTT CASSLAPGSSYNSPLHF
. TRBJ2-7 TRBV15 . TGTGCCACCAGCAGAGATTCACAGGGGAGGGAGCAGTACTTC CATSRDSQGREQYF
. TRBJ2-7 TRBV5-4 . TGTGCCAGCAGCCCAGGACAGACCTACGAGCAGTACTTC CASSPGQTYEQYF
few TRBJ2-1 TRBV15 . TGTGCCACCAGCACGGGAGATAGCTCCTACAATGAGCAGTTCTTC CATSTGDSSYNEQFF
. TRBJ1-3 TRBV7-7 TRBD1 TGTGCCAGCAGCGCCGGGACAGGGAGAAACACCATATATTTT CASSAGTGRNTIYF
. TRBJ1-1 TRBV30 . TGTGCCTGGAGTGTCTACGACACTGAAGCTTTCTTT CAWSVYDTEAFF
. TRBJ1-6 TRBV11-1 TRBD1 TGTGCCAGCAGCCCGGACAGGGGCTCCTATAATTCACCCCTCCACTTT CASSPDRGSYNSPLHF
. TRBJ1-2 TRBV3-1/TRBV3-2 . TGTGCCAGCAGCCCCACCCCCTTTGGAGGGAACTATGGCTACACCTTC CASSPTPFGGNYGYTF
. TRBJ2-2 TRBV28 . TGTGCCAGTCGCAGGCCCACCGGGGAGCTGTTTTTT CASRRPTGELFF
few TRBJ2-2 TRBV6-2/TRBV6-3 TRBD2 TGTGCCAGCAGTTCCGGGACTAAAAGTACCGGGGAGCTGTTTTTT CASSSGTKSTGELFF
. TRBJ1-1 TRBV14 . TGTGCCAGCAGCCAAACGGTTTTTGACACTGAAGCTTTCTTT CASSQTVFDTEAFF
. TRBJ1-5 TRBV15 TRBD1 TGTGCCACCAGCATGGGCAGGGGGTTAGTCAATCAGCCCCAGCATTTT CATSMGRGLVNQPQHF
. TRBJ1-4 TRBV2 . TGTGCCAGCAGTGGGACAGCCCTGCCTAATGAAAAACTGTTTTTT CASSGTALPNEKLFF
. TRBJ2-5 TRBV5-1 . TGCGCCAGCAGCTTGGACACCCTAGGACTAACCCAGGGAGAGACCCAGTACTTC CASSLDTLGLTQGETQYF
. TRBJ1-3 TRBV7-8 TRBD1 TGTGCCAGCAGCCCCGGGACAGGATCGAGAAACACCATATATTTT CASSPGTGSRNTIYF
. TRBJ1-2 TRBV28 . TGTGCCAGCAGTGCCGGGGGGCATAACTATGGCTACACCTTC CASSAGGHNYGYTF
. TRBJ2-7 TRBV28 . TGTGCCAGCAGTTTCCCTCGAGGCGGGCTCCTCTACGAGCAGTACTTC CASSFPRGGLLYEQYF
. TRBJ1-2 TRBV6-5 TRBD1 TGTGCCAGCAGTACTAGACAGGGGGCGCAGGGGGGCTACACCTTC CASSTRQGAQGGYTF
. TRBJ1-2 TRBV24-1 TRBD1 TGTGCCACCTCGAGACAGGGGGATGGCTACACCTTC CATSRQGDGYTF
. TRBJ1-1 TRBV6-6 TRBD1 TGTGCCAGCAGTTACGGGGCAGGGGGGGAAGCTTTCTTT CASSYGAGGEAFF